Each of the 18 T cell receptor beta chains below was sequenced from the same sample in a study of blood T cell repertoires in COVID-19. The protocol was immunoSEQ multiplex PCR, while the TCRdb copy is restricted to in-frame clones and leaves out a portion. The sample holds about 180,000 clones, 80% to 90% seen once. Sequencing was done on a sample of peripheral blood. The receptors originated from a woman between 65 and 79 years old with COVID-19, enrolled during active disease.

This sequence joins TRBV2 and TRBJ2-5; TRBD2 aligns across 7 bases. In germline, CDR1 is SNHLY, CDR2 FYNNEI. CDR3 length: 15 residues. V gave up 0 bases and J gave up 7 bases; unmatched junction bases: 8. CDR3 protein: CASSEAVGGRGTQYF. CDR3 sequence (DNA): TGTGCCAGCAGTGAAGCAGTGGGAGGGCGGGGGACCCAGTACTTC.

This chain links TRBV19 with TRBJ2-3, with 12 nucleotides matching TRBD1. J gave up 1 base and V 6 bases, and 5 bases lay outside the gene matches. CDR1 LNHDA and CDR2 SQIVND come from the germline V gene (reference sequence). CDR3 size: 16 residues. CDR3: CASRGTGGYGTDTQYF. DNA of the CDR3: TGTGCCAGTAGGGGGACAGGGGGCTACGGCACAGATACGCAGTATTTT.

The CDR3 here is CASSLQGAVGNTIYF. The CDR3 DNA follows: TGTGCCAGCAGCCTACAGGGGGCCGTAGGAAACACCATATATTTT. V gene TRBV7-9 combines with J gene TRBJ1-3, with 9 bases lining up with TRBD1. Germline V lookup: CDR1 SEHNR, CDR2 FQNEAQ (reference sequence). The CDR3 runs 15 residues. Losses at the gene ends were 5 bases for V and 4 bases for J; bases not matched to a gene: 6.

This clone was detected only a few times. The CDR3 reads CAWTQGSANYGYTF. The CDR3 DNA reads TGTGCCTGGACACAGGGTTCGGCTAACTATGGCTACACCTTC. This chain joins TRBV30 and TRBJ1-2; TRBD1 is a possible D gene (6 bases). This CDR3 region has 14 residues. Germline CDR1 GTSNPN, CDR2 SVGIG (reference sequence). Trimming pared 4 bases from V and 0 bases from J, leaving 12 bases between.

This clone was detected a few times. The chain links TRBV10-3 to TRBJ1-1, with D hard to call. Trimming left V 6 bases short and J 1 base short, with 9 bases between. The CDR3 loop spans 13 amino acids. Per the germline V gene, CDR1 is ENHRY and CDR2 is SYGVKD. The CDR3 spells CAISSGQNTEAFF. The CDR3 nucleotides read TGTGCCATCAGCTCGGGTCAGAACACTGAAGCTTTCTTT.

V usage is TRBV15 and J usage is TRBJ2-1; D is perhaps TRBD2 (6 bases). CDR1 is LNHNV, CDR2 YYDKDF, per germline (reference sequence). CDR3 length: 14 residues. Trimming left V 0 bases short and J 8 bases short, with 11 bases between. The CDR3 nucleotides are TGTGCCACCAGCAGAGATCGGAGGGGCCATGAGCAGTTCTTC. It translates to CATSRDRRGHEQFF.

J is TRBJ2-2 and V is TRBV29-1; possible D gene TRBD1, 5 bases. Per germline, CDR1 SQVTM and CDR2 ANQGSEA. V was shortened by 4 bases and J by 0 bases, with 9 bases between the two germline ends. The CDR3 contains 14 residues. CDR3 residues: CSVGRATNTGELFF. In nucleotides, the CDR3 is TGCAGCGTTGGCAGGGCAACGAACACCGGGGAGCTGTTTTTT.

This chain uses TRBV11-2 with TRBJ2-1; D possibly corresponds to TRBD1 (5 bases). Germline CDR1 is SGHAT and CDR2 is FQNNGV. The ends were cut back, 2 bases at V and 5 bases at J, with 10 bases in the middle. CDR3 length equals 14 residues. The chain's CDR3 is CASSLRGTDNEQFF. CDR3 bases: TGTGCCAGCAGCTTAAGGGGAACCGACAATGAGCAGTTCTTC.

J is TRBJ2-7 and V is TRBV27, with TRBD1 matching over 9 bases. V was pared by 4 bases and J by 6 bases, with 10 bases of the junction left unmatched. Germline loops: CDR1 MNHEY, CDR2 SMNVEV (reference sequence). The CDR3 covers 15 residues. The CDR3 spells CASSSYGTGNGEQYF. CDR3 bases: TGTGCCAGCAGTTCATACGGGACAGGGAACGGCGAGCAGTACTTC.

This clone has just one count. The V and J genes are TRBV19 and TRBJ1-5; 7 bases map to TRBD1. Germline CDR1 is LNHDA and CDR2 is SQIVND (reference sequence). The junction had 12 bases not matched to a gene; V was cut back by 3 bases and J by 4 bases. This CDR3 comprises 17 residues. CDR3 DNA: TGTGCCAGTAGTATGTTTCAAGGGGGCAATAGGAATCAGCCCCAGCATTTT. Encoded protein: CASSMFQGGNRNQPQHF.

The chain couples TRBV5-4 to TRBJ1-5; D remains unclear. CDR3 length: 15 residues. Germline lookup yields CDR1 SGHNT and CDR2 YYREEE (reference sequence). Between the trimmed V and J ends, which lost 4 bases and 7 bases, there was a span of 18 bases. The CDR3: CASSTDGRAGQPQHF. The CDR3 nucleotides are TGTGCCAGCAGCACTGATGGGAGGGCGGGGCAGCCCCAGCATTTT.

The V and J genes are TRBV24-1 and TRBJ1-4; TRBD1 agrees at 7 bases. Germline trimming cut 3 bases from V and 3 bases from J; bases unmatched to any gene: 3. There are 15 residues in the CDR3. Germline CDR1 reads KGHDR; CDR2 reads SFDVKD. In nucleotides, the CDR3 is TGTGCCACCAGTGATGGGGGGACAGCTAATGAAAAACTGTTTTTT. It translates to CATSDGGTANEKLFF.

The rearrangement uses TRBV6-5 and TRBJ2-2, with D unclear. The CDR3 sequence is 15 residues long. V was shortened by 5 bases and J by 3 bases, with 13 bases between the two germline ends. Per the germline V gene, CDR1 is MNHEY and CDR2 is SVGAGI. This CDR3 is CASSPRGRDTGELFF. In DNA form, the CDR3 reads TGTGCCAGCAGTCCGAGAGGTCGGGACACCGGGGAGCTGTTTTTT.

This chain connects TRBV7-9 to TRBJ1-2; weak D call: TRBD1 (6 bases). The CDR3 has 13 amino acids. Trimming removed 1 base from V and 6 bases from J, with 9 bases in between. CDR1 and CDR2 from the germline V gene are SEHNR and FQNEAQ (reference sequence). CDR3 loop: CASSLGAGDGYTF. The CDR3, as DNA: TGTGCCAGCAGCTTAGGCGCAGGGGATGGCTACACCTTC.

The V call is TRBV28, the J call TRBJ1-2, with D tentatively TRBD1 (6 bases). V lost 6 bases and J 5 bases, leaving 19 bases between the germline ends. Germline CDR1 MDHEN, CDR2 SYDVKM. The CDR3 spans 15 residues. This chain's CDR3 is CASSQGRGAQYGYTF. The CDR3 bases are TGTGCCAGCAGCCAAGGCCGGGGGGCCCAATATGGCTACACCTTC.

The V and J genes are TRBV6-4 and TRBJ2-1; the D is unclear. The germline V gene has CDR1 MRHNA and CDR2 SNTAGT. The length of the CDR3 is 11 residues. The ends were cut back, 6 bases at V and 4 bases at J, with 4 bases in the middle. For the CDR3, the DNA is TGTGCCAGCAGCAATTACAATGAGCAGTTCTTC. Residues: CASSNYNEQFF.

The chain uses TRBV27 and TRBJ2-3; a possible D gene is TRBD2 (6 bases). The CDR3 covers 14 residues. V was clipped by 5 bases and J by 3 bases, with 12 bases between them. Germline-derived CDR1 and CDR2 are MNHEY and SMNVEV (reference sequence). CDR3 sequence reads: CASSTTSRTDTQYF. In nucleotides, the CDR3 is TGTGCCAGCAGTACTACTAGCAGGACAGATACGCAGTATTTT.

V is TRBV7-2 and J is TRBJ2-5; 7 bases align to TRBD2. V trimming: 0 bases; J trimming: 3 bases; junction bases outside the gene matches: 10. Germline V gene data show CDR1 as SGHTA and CDR2 as FQGNSA. The CDR3 sequence is 17 residues long. CDR3 region: CASSLASPSSGKETQYF. CDR3 bases: TGTGCCAGCAGCTTAGCGAGCCCATCGAGCGGGAAAGAGACCCAGTACTTC. The full variable domain, with the rest looked up from reference TRBV7-2 and TRBJ2-5, is GAGVSQSPSNKVTEKGKDVELRCDPISGHTALYWYRQSLGQGLEFLIYFQGNSAPDKSGLPSDRFSAERTGGSVSTLTIQRTQQEDSAVYLCASSLASPSSGKETQYFGPGTRLLVL.